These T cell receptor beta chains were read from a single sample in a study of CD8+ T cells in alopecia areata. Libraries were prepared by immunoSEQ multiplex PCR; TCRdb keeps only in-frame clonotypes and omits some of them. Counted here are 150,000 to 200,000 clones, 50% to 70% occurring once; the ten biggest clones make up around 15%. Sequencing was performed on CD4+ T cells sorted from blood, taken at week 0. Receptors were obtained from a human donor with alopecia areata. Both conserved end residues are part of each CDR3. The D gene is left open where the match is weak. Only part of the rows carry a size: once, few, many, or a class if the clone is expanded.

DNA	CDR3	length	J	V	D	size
TGTGCCACCAGTGGGATAGCTCGGGATACGCAGTATTTT	CATSGIARDTQYF	13	TRBJ2-3	TRBV15	-	few
TGTGCCAGCAGCCAATACGTACAGGGGAACACTGAAGCTTTCTTT	CASSQYVQGNTEAFF	15	TRBJ1-1	TRBV4-2	-	-
TGTGCCAGTGCGGACAGTTCCAATCAGCCCCAGCATTTT	CASADSSNQPQHF	13	TRBJ1-5	TRBV19	-	once
TGTGCCAGCTCACCCGGACAGGGGGTGGAAGAGACCCAGTACTTC	CASSPGQGVEETQYF	15	TRBJ2-5	TRBV18	TRBD1	few
TGTGCCAGCAGCCCCGCGACCAGAAACATTCAGTACTTC	CASSPATRNIQYF	13	TRBJ2-4	TRBV28	-	-
TGTGCCAGCAAGGGGCTTAGCTCCTACAATGAGCAGTTCTTC	CASKGLSSYNEQFF	14	TRBJ2-1	TRBV27	-	few
TGTGCCAGCAGTTTAACGATGAACACTGAAGCTTTCTTT	CASSLTMNTEAFF	13	TRBJ1-1	TRBV27	-	-
TGTGCCTGGAGGGGCGGGCTAGCGGGGCGCTCCTACGAGCAGTACTTC	CAWRGGLAGRSYEQYF	16	TRBJ2-7	TRBV30	TRBD2	few
TGTGCCGTAACAGAGCGAAATCAGCCCCAGCATTTT	CAVTERNQPQHF	12	TRBJ1-5	TRBV6-1	-	many
TGTGCCAGTAGTATTCGGGGACAGAGCAGAACTAATGAAAAACTGTTTTTT	CASSIRGQSRTNEKLFF	17	TRBJ1-4	TRBV19	TRBD1	-
TGTGCCAGCAGCTCCACCGGGACTAGAAGCACCGGGGAGCTGTTTTTT	CASSSTGTRSTGELFF	16	TRBJ2-2	TRBV7-3	TRBD2	few
TGTGCCTGGAGTCCCGGCGGGCAGGGGAATTCACCCCTCCACTTT	CAWSPGGQGNSPLHF	15	TRBJ1-6	TRBV30	-	few
TGTGCCAGCAGCTCGGTCACAGATACGCAGTATTTT	CASSSVTDTQYF	12	TRBJ2-3	TRBV7-9	-	-
TGTGCCAGCAGCCACGCACCTGGCTCCTACAATGAGCAGTTCTTC	CASSHAPGSYNEQFF	15	TRBJ2-1	TRBV4-2	-	few
TGCGCCAGCAGCCAACCCCCTCTGAACACTGAAGCTTTCTTT	CASSQPPLNTEAFF	14	TRBJ1-1	TRBV4-1	-	-
TGCAGCGTTGAAAGGGGCAACGATGAAAAACTGTTTTTT	CSVERGNDEKLFF	13	TRBJ1-4	TRBV29-1	-	-
TGTGCCAGCAGTTTTCGGGGTCAGCCCCAGCATTTT	CASSFRGQPQHF	12	TRBJ1-5	TRBV27	-	-
TGTGCCAGCAGCCAAGGACAACTCAATTCACCCCTCCACTTT	CASSQGQLNSPLHF	14	TRBJ1-6	TRBV14	-	few
TGTGCCTGGAGTGTTCGGGACAGGGGACAGAACACTGAAGCTTTCTTT	CAWSVRDRGQNTEAFF	16	TRBJ1-1	TRBV30	TRBD1	-
TGTGCCACATCGTCGGGGTGGACCGGGGAGCTGTTTTTT	CATSSGWTGELFF	13	TRBJ2-2	TRBV19	-	-
TGTGCCAGTAGTGAAACATTCGGCACCGGGGAGCTGTTTTTT	CASSETFGTGELFF	14	TRBJ2-2	TRBV19	-	few
TGTGCCCGCGGTAATATGGGACATACCACCGGGGAGCTGTTTTTT	CARGNMGHTTGELFF	15	TRBJ2-2	TRBV30	-	-
TGTGCCTGGAACCTTATGACAGATTCCTACGAGCAGTACTTC	CAWNLMTDSYEQYF	14	TRBJ2-7	TRBV30	-	-
TGTGCCAGCAGCCAAGATCCGGCGGGAGGCACAGATACGCAGTATTTT	CASSQDPAGGTDTQYF	16	TRBJ2-3	TRBV4-2	TRBD2	-
TGTGCCATCAGCCCAGGACTTTCCACAGATACGCAGTATTTT	CAISPGLSTDTQYF	14	TRBJ2-3	TRBV10-3	-	-
TGTGCCAGCAGCCGCCGTGCTAGCACAATGAACACTGAAGCTTTCTTT	CASSRRASTMNTEAFF	16	TRBJ1-1	TRBV7-9	-	-
TGTGCCAGCAGCTTGGGAACAGAGAACACTGAAGCTTTCTTT	CASSLGTENTEAFF	14	TRBJ1-1	TRBV5-6	-	-
TGCAGCGTTGAGAGGTCCGTGGGGGGAGGCGAGCAGTACTTC	CSVERSVGGGEQYF	14	TRBJ2-7	TRBV29-1	-	-
TGTGCCATCAGTCCCGGGACTATTTATCTAGATACGCAGTATTTT	CAISPGTIYLDTQYF	15	TRBJ2-3	TRBV10-3	TRBD2	-
TGTGCCAGCAGTTCATCCCGGACTGCGAACACTGAAGCTTTCTTT	CASSSSRTANTEAFF	15	TRBJ1-1	TRBV27	-	-
TGCAGCGTTGAACTGATGGGTACCGGGGAGCTGTTTTTT	CSVELMGTGELFF	13	TRBJ2-2	TRBV29-1	-	few
TGTGCCAGCAGATCGACAGGGAGCAACTATGGCTACACCTTC	CASRSTGSNYGYTF	14	TRBJ1-2	TRBV27	TRBD1	-
TGCAGCGTAGCGGGACAGGGCTACGAGCAGTACTTC	CSVAGQGYEQYF	12	TRBJ2-7	TRBV29-1	TRBD1	-
TGCAGCGGCTATTACACTGAAGCTTTCTTT	CSGYYTEAFF	10	TRBJ1-1	TRBV29-1	-	once
TGCGCCAGCAGCTCGGGACAGGTCAGCACAGATACGCAGTATTTT	CASSSGQVSTDTQYF	15	TRBJ2-3	TRBV5-1	TRBD1	few
TGTGCCAGCTCACCACGCGGATTCACCGGGGAGCTGTTTTTT	CASSPRGFTGELFF	14	TRBJ2-2	TRBV18	-	-